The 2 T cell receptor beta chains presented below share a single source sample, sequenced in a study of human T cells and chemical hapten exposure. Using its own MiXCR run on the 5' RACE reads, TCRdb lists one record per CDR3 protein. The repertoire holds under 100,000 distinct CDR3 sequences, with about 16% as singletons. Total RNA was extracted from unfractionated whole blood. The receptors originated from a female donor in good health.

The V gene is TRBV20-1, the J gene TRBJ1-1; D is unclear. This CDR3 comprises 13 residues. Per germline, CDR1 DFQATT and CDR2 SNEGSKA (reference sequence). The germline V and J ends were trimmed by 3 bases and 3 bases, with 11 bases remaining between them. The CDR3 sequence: CSASRIYHTEAFF. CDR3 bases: TGCAGTGCTAGTAGAATTTACCACACTGAAGCTTTCTTT.

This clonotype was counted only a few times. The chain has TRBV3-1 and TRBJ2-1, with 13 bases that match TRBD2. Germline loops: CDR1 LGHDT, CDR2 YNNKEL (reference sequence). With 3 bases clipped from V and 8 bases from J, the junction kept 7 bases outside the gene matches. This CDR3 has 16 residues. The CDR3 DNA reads TGTGCCAGCAGCCAGGACACTAGCGGGAGGGGTGATGAGCAGTTCTTC. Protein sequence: CASSQDTSGRGDEQFF.